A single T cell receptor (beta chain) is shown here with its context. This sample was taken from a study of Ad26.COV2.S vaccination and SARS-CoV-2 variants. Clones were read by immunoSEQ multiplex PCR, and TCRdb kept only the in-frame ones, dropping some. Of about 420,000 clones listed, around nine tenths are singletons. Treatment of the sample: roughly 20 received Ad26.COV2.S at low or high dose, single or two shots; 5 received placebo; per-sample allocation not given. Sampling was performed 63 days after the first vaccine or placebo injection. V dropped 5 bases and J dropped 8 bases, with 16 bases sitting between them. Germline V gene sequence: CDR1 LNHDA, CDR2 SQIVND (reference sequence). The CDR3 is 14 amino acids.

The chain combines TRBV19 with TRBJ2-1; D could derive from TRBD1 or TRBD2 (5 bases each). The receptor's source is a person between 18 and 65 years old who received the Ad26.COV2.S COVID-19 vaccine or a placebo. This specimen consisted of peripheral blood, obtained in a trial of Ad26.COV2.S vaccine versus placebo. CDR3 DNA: TGTGCCAGTAGTCTCCTAGGGACGAATGATGAGCAGTTCTTC. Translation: CASSLLGTNDEQFF.